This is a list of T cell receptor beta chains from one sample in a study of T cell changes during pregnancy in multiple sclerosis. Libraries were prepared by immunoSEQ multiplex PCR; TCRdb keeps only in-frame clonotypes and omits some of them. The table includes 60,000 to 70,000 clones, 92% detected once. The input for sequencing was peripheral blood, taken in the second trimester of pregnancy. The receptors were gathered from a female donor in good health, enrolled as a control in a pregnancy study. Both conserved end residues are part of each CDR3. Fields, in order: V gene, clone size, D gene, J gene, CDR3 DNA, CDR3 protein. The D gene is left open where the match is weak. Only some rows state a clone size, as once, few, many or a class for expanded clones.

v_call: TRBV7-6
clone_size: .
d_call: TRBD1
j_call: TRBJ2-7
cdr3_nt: TGTGCCAGCAGCTTACAAGACAGGGCGAACTACGAGCAGTACTTC
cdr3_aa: CASSLQDRANYEQYF

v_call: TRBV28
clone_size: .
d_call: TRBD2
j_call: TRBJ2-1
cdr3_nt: TGTGCCAGCATTATTAGCGGGAGTAGCTCCAATGAGCAGTTCTTC
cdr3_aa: CASIISGSSSNEQFF

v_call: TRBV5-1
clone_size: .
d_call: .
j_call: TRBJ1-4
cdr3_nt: TGCGCCAGCAGCTTCGGTCACCAACTTAATGAAAAACTGTTTTTT
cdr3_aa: CASSFGHQLNEKLFF

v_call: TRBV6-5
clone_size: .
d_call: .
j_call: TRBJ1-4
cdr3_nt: TGTGCCAGCAGCGGCAGGCAATCCCCTGAAAAACTGTTTTTT
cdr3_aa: CASSGRQSPEKLFF

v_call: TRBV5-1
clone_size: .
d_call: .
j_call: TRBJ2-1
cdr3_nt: TGCGCCAGCAGCATAGGGGGTTCCAATGAGCAGTTCTTC
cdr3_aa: CASSIGGSNEQFF

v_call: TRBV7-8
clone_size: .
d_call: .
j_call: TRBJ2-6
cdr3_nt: TGTGCCAGCAGCTTATTTTGGGGGGGGACAACCTCTGGGGCCAACGTCCTGACTTTC
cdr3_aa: CASSLFWGGTTSGANVLTF

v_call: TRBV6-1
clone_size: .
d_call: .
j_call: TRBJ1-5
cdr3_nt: TGTGCCAGCAGTGAAGCTGGAGGGATCCCTTTAAACAATCAGCCCCAGCATTTT
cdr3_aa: CASSEAGGIPLNNQPQHF

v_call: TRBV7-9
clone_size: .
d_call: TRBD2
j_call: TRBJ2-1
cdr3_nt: TGTGCCAGCAGCCCTCAAGGGACTAGGAGCTCCTACAATGAGCAGTTCTTC
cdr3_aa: CASSPQGTRSSYNEQFF

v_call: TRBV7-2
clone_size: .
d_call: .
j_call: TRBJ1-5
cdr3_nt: TGTGCCAGCAGCCCTCAGGGTTATGGCAATCAGCCCCAGCATTTT
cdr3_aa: CASSPQGYGNQPQHF

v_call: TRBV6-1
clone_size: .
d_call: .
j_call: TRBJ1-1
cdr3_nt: TGTGCCAGCAGTGAAGCGTCATACGGGGCTTTCTTT
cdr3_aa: CASSEASYGAFF

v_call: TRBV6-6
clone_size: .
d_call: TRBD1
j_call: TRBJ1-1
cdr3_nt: TGTGCCAGCAGTACTCCACAGGGGGGCGACACTGAAGCTTTCTTT
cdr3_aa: CASSTPQGGDTEAFF

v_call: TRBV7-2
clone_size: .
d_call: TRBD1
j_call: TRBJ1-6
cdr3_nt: TGTGCCAGCAGCCGAGGGGACAGATCCTCACCCCTCCACTTT
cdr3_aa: CASSRGDRSSPLHF

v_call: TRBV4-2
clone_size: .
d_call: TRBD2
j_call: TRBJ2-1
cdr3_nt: TGTGCCAGCAGCCAAGAAATACAGGGGACTAGCGGGTACAATGAGCAGTTCTTC
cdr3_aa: CASSQEIQGTSGYNEQFF

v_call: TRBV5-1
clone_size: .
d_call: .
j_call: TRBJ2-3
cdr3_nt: TGCGCCAGCAGCTTGAAGGTGTCGAGACACACAGATACGCAGTATTTT
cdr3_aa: CASSLKVSRHTDTQYF

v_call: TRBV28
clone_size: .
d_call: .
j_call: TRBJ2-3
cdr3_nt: TGTGCCAGCAGTTCGATACAGGGAGATACGCAGTATTTT
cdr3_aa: CASSSIQGDTQYF

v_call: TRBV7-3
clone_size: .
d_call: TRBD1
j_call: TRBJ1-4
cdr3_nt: TGTGCCAGCAGCCGGACAGGGGGCGATGAAAAACTGTTTTTT
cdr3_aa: CASSRTGGDEKLFF

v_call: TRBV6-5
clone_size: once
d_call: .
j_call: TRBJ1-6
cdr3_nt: TGTGCCAGCGAGTACAGGCCCTCGACAAATTCACCCCTCCACTTT
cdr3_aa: CASEYRPSTNSPLHF

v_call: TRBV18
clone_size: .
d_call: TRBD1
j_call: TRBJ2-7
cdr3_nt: TGTGCCAGCTCAAGCTTTGGACAGGGTGGATCCTACGAGCAGTACTTC
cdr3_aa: CASSSFGQGGSYEQYF

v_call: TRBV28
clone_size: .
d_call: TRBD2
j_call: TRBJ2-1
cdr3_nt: TGTGCCAGCAGTCAGACTGGGAGCGGGGTCTTCAATGAGCAGTTCTTC
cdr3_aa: CASSQTGSGVFNEQFF

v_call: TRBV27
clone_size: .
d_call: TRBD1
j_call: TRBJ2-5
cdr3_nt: TGTGCCAGCAGTAGGACAGGGGGCGCCTTAGAGACCCAGTACTTC
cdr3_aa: CASSRTGGALETQYF

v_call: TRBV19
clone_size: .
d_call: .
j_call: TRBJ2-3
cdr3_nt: TGTGCCAGTAGTATAAGGCCCCCATCGGGGGTAAGCACAGATACGCAGTATTTT
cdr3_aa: CASSIRPPSGVSTDTQYF

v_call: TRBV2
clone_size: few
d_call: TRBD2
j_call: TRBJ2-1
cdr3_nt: TGTGCCAGCAACCAGCGGGGGGATGGGAATGAGCAGTTCTTC
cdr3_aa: CASNQRGDGNEQFF

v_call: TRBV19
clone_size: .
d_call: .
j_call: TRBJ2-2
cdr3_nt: TGTGCCAGTAGTCAGGGGCCAACCGGGGAGCTGTTTTTT
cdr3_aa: CASSQGPTGELFF

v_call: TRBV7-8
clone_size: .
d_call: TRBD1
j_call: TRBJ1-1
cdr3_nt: TGTGCCAGCAGCCCTGACAGGGGGCAAGTGTACACTGAAGCTTTCTTT
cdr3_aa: CASSPDRGQVYTEAFF

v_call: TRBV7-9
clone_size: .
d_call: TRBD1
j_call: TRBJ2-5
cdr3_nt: TGTGCCAGCAGCGTGCAGATGACAGGGGAGGAAGAGACCCAGTACTTC
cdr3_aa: CASSVQMTGEEETQYF

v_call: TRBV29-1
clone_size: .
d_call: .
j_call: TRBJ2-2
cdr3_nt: TGCAGCGTGGAAAGGGGCTATTCCACCGGGGAGCTGTTTTTT
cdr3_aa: CSVERGYSTGELFF

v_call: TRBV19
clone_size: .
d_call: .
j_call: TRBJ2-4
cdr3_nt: TGTGCCAGTAGTATCCTCGGAGATTCCAAAAACATTCAGTACTTC
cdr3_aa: CASSILGDSKNIQYF

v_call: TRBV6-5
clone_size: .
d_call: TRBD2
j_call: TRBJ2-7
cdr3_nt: TGTGCCAGCAGTCGGAGCGGGGAGCGAACCTACGAGCAGTACTTC
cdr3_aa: CASSRSGERTYEQYF

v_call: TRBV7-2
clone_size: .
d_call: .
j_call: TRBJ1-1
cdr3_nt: TGTGCCAGCAGCTTAGCCCAGGTCGGGGTAGCTTTCTTT
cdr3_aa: CASSLAQVGVAFF

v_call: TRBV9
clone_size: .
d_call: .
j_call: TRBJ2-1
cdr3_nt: TGTGCCAGCAGCCCGCGTGTGGCGGGCGCATACAATGAGCAGTTCTTC
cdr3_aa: CASSPRVAGAYNEQFF

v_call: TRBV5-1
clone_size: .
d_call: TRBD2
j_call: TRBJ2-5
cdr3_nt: TGCGCCAGCAGGGGGACTAGCGGGGGGGCCGAAGAGACCCAGTACTTC
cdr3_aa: CASRGTSGGAEETQYF

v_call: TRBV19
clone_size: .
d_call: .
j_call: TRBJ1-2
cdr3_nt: TGTGCCAGTAGTAACCGTGGGGGCCGAAGTGACGGCTACACCTTC
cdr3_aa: CASSNRGGRSDGYTF

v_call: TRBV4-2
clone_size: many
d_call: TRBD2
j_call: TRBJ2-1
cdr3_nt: TGTGCCAGCAGCCAAGGGGGGGGACTAGGTTACAATGAGCAGTTCTTC
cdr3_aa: CASSQGGGLGYNEQFF

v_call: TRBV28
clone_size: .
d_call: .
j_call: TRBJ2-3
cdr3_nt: TGTGCCAGCAGTTTAGGGCGGGCAGATACGCAGTATTTT
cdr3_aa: CASSLGRADTQYF

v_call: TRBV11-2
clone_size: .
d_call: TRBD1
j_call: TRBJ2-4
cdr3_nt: TGTGCCAGCAGCTCCTGGGACAGTCGCCCTAAAAACATTCAGTACTTC
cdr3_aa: CASSSWDSRPKNIQYF

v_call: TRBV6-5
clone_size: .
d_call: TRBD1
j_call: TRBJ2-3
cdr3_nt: TGTGCCAGCAGCCCAGGGGGCCTGACAGATACGCAGTATTTT
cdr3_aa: CASSPGGLTDTQYF